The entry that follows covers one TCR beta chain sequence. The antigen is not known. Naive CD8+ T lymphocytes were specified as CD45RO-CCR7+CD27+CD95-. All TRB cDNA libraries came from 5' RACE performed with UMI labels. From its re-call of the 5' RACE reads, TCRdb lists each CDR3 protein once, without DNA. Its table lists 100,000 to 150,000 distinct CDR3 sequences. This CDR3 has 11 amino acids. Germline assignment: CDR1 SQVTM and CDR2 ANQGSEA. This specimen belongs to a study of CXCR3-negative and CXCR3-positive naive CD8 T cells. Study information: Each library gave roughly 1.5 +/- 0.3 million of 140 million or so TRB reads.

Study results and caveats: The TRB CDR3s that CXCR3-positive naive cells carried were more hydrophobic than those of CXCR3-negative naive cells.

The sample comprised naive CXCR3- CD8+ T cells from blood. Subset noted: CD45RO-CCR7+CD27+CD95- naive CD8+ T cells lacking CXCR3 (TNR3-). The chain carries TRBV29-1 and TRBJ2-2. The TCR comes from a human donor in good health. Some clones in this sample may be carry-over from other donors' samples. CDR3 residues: CSVEVAGELFF.